The clone carrying this TCR beta chain came up a few times. Libraries were prepared by immunoSEQ multiplex PCR; TCRdb keeps only in-frame clonotypes and omits some of them. In the table there are tens of thousands of clones, 90% to 95% of which are singletons. The CDR3 has 11 residues. CDR1 and CDR2 (germline): DFQATT, SNEGSKA (reference sequence). Deletions cut 6 bases from V and 11 bases from J, with 16 bases between. This specimen comes from a study of T cell changes during pregnancy in multiple sclerosis. V and J are TRBV20-1 and TRBJ1-1; D gene ambiguous. The sample was peripheral blood, taken after pregnancy. The sequence was collected from a female donor in good health, enrolled as a control in a pregnancy study. The CDR3 here is CSARPGKGAFF. CDR3 in DNA: TGCAGTGCCAGACCCGGGAAAGGGGCTTTCTTT.